These 8 T cell receptor beta chains were sequenced from one sample in a study of T cell repertoires in cytomegalovirus infection. For these TCRs, the target antigens are not known. TCRdb re-called the reads with MiXCR, one entry per CDR3 protein. The table includes some 560,000 distinct CDR3 sequences, over 35% detected once. Sample: cultured PBMCs, taken from culture after CMV antigen stimulation. Receptors were obtained from a human donor in good health (CMV status not recorded). Some clones in this sample may be carry-over from other donors' samples.

This rearrangement joins TRBV15 to TRBJ2-7; D may be TRBD2 (5 bases). Germline CDR1 reads LNHNV; CDR2 reads YYDKDF (reference sequence). V shed 2 bases and J shed 2 bases, with 22 bases lying between them. There are 18 residues in the CDR3. The CDR3 sequence is CATSRPDPGDGTAYEQYF. In nucleotides, the CDR3 is TGTGCCACCAGCAGACCCGACCCCGGGGATGGTACCGCCTACGAGCAGTACTTC.

The J gene is TRBJ2-1, the V gene TRBV7-2; TRBD2 matches 11 bases. This CDR3 contains 15 residues. Germline CDR1 and CDR2: SGHTA and FQGNSA. V lost 5 bases, J lost 4 bases, and 4 bases stayed unmatched. The CDR3 sequence is CASSQLAGGYNEQFF. CDR3 DNA sequence: TGTGCCAGCAGCCAGCTAGCGGGAGGTTACAATGAGCAGTTCTTC.

This clonotype was observed a few times. This rearrangement joins TRBV7-2 to TRBJ2-3, with TRBD2 matching 11 bases. CDR1 SGHTA and CDR2 FQGNSA come from the germline V gene. The CDR3 covers 16 residues. The ends lost 7 bases at V and 2 bases at J; junction bases unmatched: 8. CDR3 coding DNA: TGTGCCAGCACCCTACTAGCGGGAGCGCTCACAGATACGCAGTATTTT. This translates into CASTLLAGALTDTQYF.

On this clonotype: A single base separates this from a much larger clone, so it may be a read error. V is TRBV7-2 and J is TRBJ2-7, with D perhaps being TRBD1 or TRBD2 (5 bases each). Germline lookup yields CDR1 SGHTA and CDR2 FQGNSA. The V end lost 4 bases, the J end lost 3 bases, and 13 bases lay between the germline ends. The CDR3 extends over 14 amino acids. The CDR3 here is CASSWTPRGYEQYF. CDR3 bases: TGTGCCAGCAGCTGGACACCCCGGGGCTACGAGCAGTACTTC.

The V call is TRBV19, the J call TRBJ1-5; D is ambiguous. This CDR3 spans 16 amino acids. Trimming stripped 5 bases from V and 2 bases from J, with 16 bases between. Germline V lookup: CDR1 LNHDA, CDR2 SQIVND (reference sequence). CDR3 residues: CASSGQEILRNQPQHF. The CDR3 region has the DNA TGTGCCAGTAGTGGCCAGGAGATCCTACGCAATCAGCCCCAGCATTTT.

Turning to this clonotype: A clone one base away is much larger, so this may be a read error. V gene TRBV7-2 combines with J gene TRBJ2-4; tentatively, D is TRBD1 or TRBD2 (7 bases each). This CDR3 comprises 21 residues. Germline CDR1 SGHTA, CDR2 FQGNSA. V lost 4 bases to trimming and J lost 3 bases, with 31 bases between them. The CDR3 here is CASSYCPPGQRGWVGKNIQYF. Here the CDR3 DNA reads TGTGCCAGCAGCTACTGCCCCCCGGGACAGCGGGGTTGGGTTGGCAAAAACATTCAGTACTTC.

This clonotype occurred many times. This chain uses TRBV7-2 with TRBJ1-2, with D uncertain. The V gene lost 1 base and the J gene lost 5 bases, with 29 bases spanning the gap. The CDR3 is made up of 20 amino acids. CDR1 and CDR2 (germline): SGHTA, FQGNSA. As DNA, the CDR3 is TGTGCCAGCAGCTTAGGGACCCTCGAAACTGTAATCGCCAGGTTTTATGGCTACACCTTC. It translates to CASSLGTLETVIARFYGYTF.

CDR3 sequence: CASSPSDGTQYF. CDR3 DNA: TGCGCCAGCAGCCCGAGCGACGGGACGCAGTATTTT. The rearrangement links TRBV4-3 to TRBJ2-3; D remains unclear. Trimming took off 4 bases at V and 9 bases at J, with 11 bases between the two ends. The germline CDR1 and CDR2 sequences are LGHNA and YSLEER. There are 12 residues in the CDR3.